These T cell receptor beta chains were read from a single sample in a study of blood T cell repertoires in COVID-19. Here immunoSEQ multiplex PCR was the method, and the copy in TCRdb shows in-frame clones only, minus some. The sample lists approximately 150,000 clones, roughly 91% occurring once. Sequencing input: peripheral blood. Receptor source: a man aged 45-65 years who had recovered from COVID-19. CDR3s include the opening cysteine and the closing phenylalanine or tryptophan. The D gene is left open where the match is weak. A clone size is listed for some rows: how often the clone was seen (once, few, many), or a class if it is expanded.

d_gene	abundance	j_gene	v_gene	CDR3nt	CDR3aa
TRBD1	.	TRBJ2-1	TRBV29-1	TGCAGCGCCGGGACAGTTGGCAATGAGCAGTTCTTC	CSAGTVGNEQFF
TRBD1	.	TRBJ1-3	TRBV2	TGTGCCAGCAGCGGCGACAGGGGAGGTCGAAACACCATATATTTT	CASSGDRGGRNTIYF
.	.	TRBJ2-7	TRBV6-5	TGTGCCAGCAGTTATCCCCGCAGGGGCCGGTACGAGCAGTACTTC	CASSYPRRGRYEQYF
TRBD2	.	TRBJ2-2	TRBV19	TGTGCCAGTAGTATGGTGGCCCTAGCGGGGAACACCGGGGAGCTGTTTTTT	CASSMVALAGNTGELFF
TRBD1	.	TRBJ1-2	TRBV9	TGTGCCAGCAGCGGGACAGGGAAATCGGGCTACACCTTC	CASSGTGKSGYTF
TRBD1	few	TRBJ1-3	TRBV10-1	TGCGCCAGCAGTGGAGGACAGGGATCTGGAAACACCATATATTTT	CASSGGQGSGNTIYF
TRBD1	.	TRBJ1-5	TRBV28	TGTGCCAGCAGTTTATGGGTGAGACAGGGGATGGAGCCCCAGCATTTT	CASSLWVRQGMEPQHF
.	.	TRBJ1-5	TRBV6-2/TRBV6-3	TGTGCCAGCAGTTACTCGGCCGATTATAGCAATCAGCCCCAGCATTTT	CASSYSADYSNQPQHF
.	.	TRBJ2-6	TRBV21-1	TGTGCCAGCAGCCTAAGTAGGGGCCAAAGCTCTGGGGCCAACGTCCTGACTTTC	CASSLSRGQSSGANVLTF
TRBD1	.	TRBJ2-4	TRBV6-1	TGTGCCAGCAGTGAAGGAGGGACAGAAAACATTCAGTACTTC	CASSEGGTENIQYF
TRBD1	.	TRBJ2-5	TRBV27	TGTGCCAGCAGTCTCCGGACAGGGGCTGGGGAGACCCAGTACTTC	CASSLRTGAGETQYF
TRBD1	.	TRBJ2-5	TRBV7-3	TGTGCCAGCAGCGGACAGGGGGTGGGCCAAGAGACCCAGTACTTC	CASSGQGVGQETQYF
TRBD2	.	TRBJ2-5	TRBV30	TGTGCCTGGAGTGTGGGCGGGAGGTTGGGGGAGACCCAGTACTTC	CAWSVGGRLGETQYF
.	.	TRBJ2-6	TRBV3-1/TRBV3-2	TGTGCCAGCAGCCAAGTGGCGGAGGGGCTTTCTGGGGCCAACGTCCTGACTTTC	CASSQVAEGLSGANVLTF
.	once	TRBJ2-5	TRBV5-6	TGTGCCAGCAGCCCATCGACAGGCCTCAGGACGGAGACCCAGTACTTC	CASSPSTGLRTETQYF
TRBD1	.	TRBJ2-2	TRBV7-2	TGTGCCAGCAGCTCCCGACAGGGGAACACCGGGGAGCTGTTTTTT	CASSSRQGNTGELFF
TRBD1	.	TRBJ2-5	TRBV11-1	TGTGCCAGCAGCATAACAGGGGTTCCAGAGACCCAGTACTTC	CASSITGVPETQYF